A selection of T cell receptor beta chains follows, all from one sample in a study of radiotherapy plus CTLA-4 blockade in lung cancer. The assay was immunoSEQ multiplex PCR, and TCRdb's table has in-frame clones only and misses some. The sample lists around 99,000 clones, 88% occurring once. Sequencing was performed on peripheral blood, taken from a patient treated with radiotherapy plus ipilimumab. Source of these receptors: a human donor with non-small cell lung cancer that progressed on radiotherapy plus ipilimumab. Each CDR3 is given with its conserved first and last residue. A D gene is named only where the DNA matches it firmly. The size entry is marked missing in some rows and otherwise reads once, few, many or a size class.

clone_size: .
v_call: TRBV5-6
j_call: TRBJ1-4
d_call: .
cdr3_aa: CASSSDIAEKLFF
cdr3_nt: TGTGCCAGCAGCTCTGACATAGCTGAAAAACTGTTTTTT

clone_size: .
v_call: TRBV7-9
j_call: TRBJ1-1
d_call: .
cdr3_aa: CASSRQPEAFF
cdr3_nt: TGTGCCAGCAGCCGACAGCCTGAAGCTTTCTTT

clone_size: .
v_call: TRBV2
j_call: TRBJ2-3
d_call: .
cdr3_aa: CASSEAHWGDTQYF
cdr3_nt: TGTGCCAGCAGTGAAGCGCACTGGGGAGATACGCAGTATTTT

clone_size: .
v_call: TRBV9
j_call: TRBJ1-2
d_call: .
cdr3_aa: CASKGPRGFGANPVGGYTF
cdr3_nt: TGTGCCAGCAAGGGGCCTCGGGGCTTCGGCGCAAACCCTGTCGGTGGCTACACCTTC

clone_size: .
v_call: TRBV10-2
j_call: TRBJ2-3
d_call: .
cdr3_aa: CASSDGVSTDTQYF
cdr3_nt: TGCGCCAGCAGTGACGGCGTCAGCACAGATACGCAGTATTTT

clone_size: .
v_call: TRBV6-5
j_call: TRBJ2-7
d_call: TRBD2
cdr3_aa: CASSFSSGSYEQYF
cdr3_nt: TGTGCCAGCAGTTTCAGTAGCGGGAGCTACGAGCAGTACTTC

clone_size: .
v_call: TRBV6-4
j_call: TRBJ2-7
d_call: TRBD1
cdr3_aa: CASSDLIGTAVFEQYF
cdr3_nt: TGTGCCAGCAGTGACCTTATAGGGACAGCAGTTTTCGAGCAGTACTTC

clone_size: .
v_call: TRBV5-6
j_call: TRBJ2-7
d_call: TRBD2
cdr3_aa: CASSLEGLAGHYEQYF
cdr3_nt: TGTGCCAGCAGCTTGGAGGGACTAGCGGGCCACTACGAGCAGTACTTC

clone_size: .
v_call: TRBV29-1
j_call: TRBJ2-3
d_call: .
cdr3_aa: CSVGRVLSTDTQYF
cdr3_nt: TGCAGCGTTGGCCGGGTCCTGAGCACAGATACGCAGTATTTT

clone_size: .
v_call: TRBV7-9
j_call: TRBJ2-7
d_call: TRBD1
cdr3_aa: CASSPRDRGYEQYF
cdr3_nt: TGTGCCAGCAGCCCCCGGGACAGGGGCTACGAGCAGTACTTC

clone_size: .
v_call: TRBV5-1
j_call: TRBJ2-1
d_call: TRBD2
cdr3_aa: CASRRTSEKSQQFF
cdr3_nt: TGCGCCAGCAGGAGGACTAGCGAGAAAAGCCAGCAGTTCTTC

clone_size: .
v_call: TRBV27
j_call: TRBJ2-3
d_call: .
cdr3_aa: CASTHLPGAGAQYF
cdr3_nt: TGTGCCAGCACTCACCTCCCGGGAGCAGGGGCGCAGTATTTT

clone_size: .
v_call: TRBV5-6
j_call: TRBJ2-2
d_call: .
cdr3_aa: CASSLASGELFF
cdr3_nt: TGTGCCAGCAGCTTGGCCTCCGGGGAGCTGTTTTTT

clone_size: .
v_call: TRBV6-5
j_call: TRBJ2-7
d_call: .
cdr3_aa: CASSPGNYEQYF
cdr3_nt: TGTGCCAGCAGCCCAGGAAACTACGAGCAGTACTTC

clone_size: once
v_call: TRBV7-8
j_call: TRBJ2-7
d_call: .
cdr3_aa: CASSHLRSYEQYF
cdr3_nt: TGTGCCAGCAGCCATCTCCGTTCCTACGAGCAGTACTTC

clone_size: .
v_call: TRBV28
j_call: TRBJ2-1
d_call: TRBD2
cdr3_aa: CASSPGLAGRNEQFF
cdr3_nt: TGTGCCAGCAGCCCAGGGCTAGCGGGAAGGAATGAGCAGTTCTTC

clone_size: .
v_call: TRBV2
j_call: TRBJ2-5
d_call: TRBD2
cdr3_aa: CASSRPRASGRYGETQYF
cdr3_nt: TGTGCCAGCAGCCGACCGAGGGCTAGCGGGAGGTATGGGGAGACCCAGTACTTC

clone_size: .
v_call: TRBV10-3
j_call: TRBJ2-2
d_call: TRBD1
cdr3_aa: CAISPTGDGDTGELFF
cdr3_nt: TGTGCCATCAGTCCGACAGGGGACGGGGACACCGGGGAGCTGTTTTTT

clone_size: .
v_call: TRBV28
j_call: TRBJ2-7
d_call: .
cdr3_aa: CASSPQGAGGTRSYEQYF
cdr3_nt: TGTGCCAGCAGTCCCCAGGGGGCAGGTGGGACTAGGTCCTACGAGCAGTACTTC

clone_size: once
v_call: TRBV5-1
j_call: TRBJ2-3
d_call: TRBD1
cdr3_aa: CASSGQETDTQYF
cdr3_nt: TGCGCCAGCAGCGGACAGGAGACAGATACGCAGTATTTT

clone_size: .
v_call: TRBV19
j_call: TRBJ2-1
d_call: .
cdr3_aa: CASSTSGAYNEQFF
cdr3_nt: TGTGCCAGTAGCACCTCCGGGGCCTACAATGAGCAGTTCTTC

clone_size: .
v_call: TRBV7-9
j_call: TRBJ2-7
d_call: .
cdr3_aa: CASSLAPGEQYF
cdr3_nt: TGTGCCAGCAGCTTAGCACCAGGCGAGCAGTACTTC

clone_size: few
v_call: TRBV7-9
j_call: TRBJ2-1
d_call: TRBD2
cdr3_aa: CASSLGRERDEQFF
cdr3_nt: TGTGCCAGCAGCTTAGGGCGGGAGCGGGATGAGCAGTTCTTC

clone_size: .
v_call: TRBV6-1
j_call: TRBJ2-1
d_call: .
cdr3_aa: CASSEHARQDLNEQFF
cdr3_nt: TGTGCCAGCAGCGAACATGCCCGACAGGACCTCAATGAGCAGTTCTTC

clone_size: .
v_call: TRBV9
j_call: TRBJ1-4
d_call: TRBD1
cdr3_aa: CASSVDSGGINEKLFF
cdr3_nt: TGTGCCAGCAGCGTAGATTCAGGGGGCATTAATGAAAAACTGTTTTTT

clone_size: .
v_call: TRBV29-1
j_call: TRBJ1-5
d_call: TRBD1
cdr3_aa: CSVSQGWGQPQHF
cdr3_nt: TGCAGCGTTTCACAGGGGTGGGGTCAGCCCCAGCATTTT

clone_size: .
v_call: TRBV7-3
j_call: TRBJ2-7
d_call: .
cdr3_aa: CASSLIGGYEQYF
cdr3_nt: TGTGCCAGCAGCTTAATCGGGGGCTACGAGCAGTACTTC

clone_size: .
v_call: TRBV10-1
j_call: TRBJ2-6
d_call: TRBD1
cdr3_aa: CASPPSYYRGPGANVLTF
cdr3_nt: TGCGCCAGCCCACCATCCTATTACAGGGGCCCTGGGGCCAACGTCCTGACTTTC

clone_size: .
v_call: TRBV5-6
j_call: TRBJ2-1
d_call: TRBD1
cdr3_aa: CASSLVGQYTGEQFF
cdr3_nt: TGTGCCAGCAGCTTGGTGGGACAGTACACCGGTGAGCAGTTCTTC

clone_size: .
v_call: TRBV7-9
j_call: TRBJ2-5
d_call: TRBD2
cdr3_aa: CASSSPGTGLAGGTQYF
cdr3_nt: TGTGCCAGCAGCAGCCCAGGTACCGGACTAGCCGGTGGGACCCAGTACTTC

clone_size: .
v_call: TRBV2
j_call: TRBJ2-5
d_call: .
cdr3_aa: CASSPDRRRETQYF
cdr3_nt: TGTGCCAGCAGTCCTGACAGGAGGAGAGAGACCCAGTACTTC

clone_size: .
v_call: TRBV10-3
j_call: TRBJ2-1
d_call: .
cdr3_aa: CAISESLREQFF
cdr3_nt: TGTGCCATCAGTGAGTCGCTTAGGGAGCAGTTCTTC

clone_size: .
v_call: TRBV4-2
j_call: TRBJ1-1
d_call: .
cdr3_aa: CASSQGNRVWFTEAFF
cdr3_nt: TGTGCCAGCAGCCAAGGAAACAGGGTCTGGTTCACTGAAGCTTTCTTT

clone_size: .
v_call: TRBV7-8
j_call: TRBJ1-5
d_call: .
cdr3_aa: CASSLTRGYNQPQHF
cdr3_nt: TGTGCCAGCAGCTTAACCAGGGGATACAATCAGCCCCAGCATTTT

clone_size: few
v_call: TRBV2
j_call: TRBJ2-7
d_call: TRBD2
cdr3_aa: CASRGGRTYEQYF
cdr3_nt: TGTGCCAGCCGGGGCGGGAGGACCTACGAGCAGTACTTC

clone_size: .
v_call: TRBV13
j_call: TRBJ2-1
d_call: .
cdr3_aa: CASSPGADGRFYNEQFF
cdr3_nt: TGTGCCAGCAGCCCCGGGGCGGACGGGAGATTCTACAATGAGCAGTTCTTC

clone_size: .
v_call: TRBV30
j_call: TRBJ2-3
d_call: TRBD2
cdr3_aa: CAWKTGTSSQYF
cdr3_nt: TGTGCCTGGAAAACCGGGACTAGTTCGCAGTATTTT

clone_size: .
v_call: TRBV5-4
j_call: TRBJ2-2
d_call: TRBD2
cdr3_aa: CASSLGGTTRTGELFF
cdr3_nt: TGTGCCAGCAGCTTGGGGGGGACTACACGCACCGGGGAGCTGTTTTTT

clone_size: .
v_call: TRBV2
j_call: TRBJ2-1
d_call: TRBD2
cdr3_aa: CASSRGSRQFF
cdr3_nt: TGTGCCAGCAGCCGCGGGAGTCGGCAGTTCTTC

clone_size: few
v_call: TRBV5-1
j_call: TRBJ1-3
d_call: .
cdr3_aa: CASSLTGTDSGNTIYF
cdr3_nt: TGCGCCAGCAGCTTAACCGGGACGGACTCTGGAAACACCATATATTTT

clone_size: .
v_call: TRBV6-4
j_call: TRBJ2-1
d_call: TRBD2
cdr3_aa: CASETRPAGVYNEQFF
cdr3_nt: TGTGCCAGTGAGACTCGCCCAGCGGGAGTCTACAATGAGCAGTTCTTC

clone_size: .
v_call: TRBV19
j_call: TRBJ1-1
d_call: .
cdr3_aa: CASSIPWLGRVDTEAFF
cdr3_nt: TGTGCCAGTAGTATCCCCTGGCTAGGCAGGGTCGACACTGAAGCTTTCTTT

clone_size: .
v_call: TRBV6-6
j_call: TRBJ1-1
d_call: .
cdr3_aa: CASSPQGSEAFF
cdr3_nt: TGTGCCAGCAGTCCCCAGGGTTCTGAAGCTTTCTTT

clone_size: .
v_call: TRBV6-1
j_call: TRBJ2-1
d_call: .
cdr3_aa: CASSNRVTEQFF
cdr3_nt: TGTGCCAGCAGTAACAGGGTAACGGAGCAGTTCTTC

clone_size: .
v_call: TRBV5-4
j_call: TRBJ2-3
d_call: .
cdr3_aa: CASSPDSMDTQYF
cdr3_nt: TGTGCCAGCAGCCCGGACAGTATGGATACGCAGTATTTT

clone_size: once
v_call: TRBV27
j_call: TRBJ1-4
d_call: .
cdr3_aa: CASRTWGAEKLFF
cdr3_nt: TGTGCCAGCAGGACATGGGGGGCTGAAAAACTGTTTTTT

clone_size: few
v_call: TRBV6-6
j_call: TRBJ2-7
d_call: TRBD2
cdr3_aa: CASSGGSYEQYF
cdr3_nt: TGTGCCAGCAGTGGCGGGAGTTACGAGCAGTACTTC

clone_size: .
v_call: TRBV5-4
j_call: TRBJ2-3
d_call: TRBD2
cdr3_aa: CASSFYLAGGRDTQYF
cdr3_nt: TGTGCCAGCAGCTTTTACCTAGCGGGAGGTCGGGATACGCAGTATTTT

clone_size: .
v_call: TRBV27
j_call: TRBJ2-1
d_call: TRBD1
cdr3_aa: CASTTVGLTGVYNEQFF
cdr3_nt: TGTGCCAGCACCACCGTCGGGTTGACAGGGGTCTACAATGAGCAGTTCTTC

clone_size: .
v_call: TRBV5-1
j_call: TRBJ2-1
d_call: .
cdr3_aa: CASSLWRVDYNEQFF
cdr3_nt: TGCGCCAGCAGCTTGTGGAGGGTGGACTACAATGAGCAGTTCTTC